These T cell receptor beta chains were read from a single sample in a study of shared T cell receptors in the human thymus. Clones were read by immunoSEQ multiplex PCR, and TCRdb kept only the in-frame ones, dropping some. The sample consists of about 660,000 clones, 88% of them appearing once. The data were also submitted as part of a second study, on human thymus T cells.

The sequencing sample was made of thymocytes. Receptors originate from a boy less than two years old with a congenital heart defect. Each CDR3 is given with its conserved first and last residue. Fields, in order: clone size, D gene, J gene, V gene, CDR3 protein, CDR3 DNA. D genes are given only for firm matches. Rows give clone size only sometimes, using once, few, many, or a class for an expanded clone.

NA TRBD2 TRBJ2-1 TRBV7-6 CASSLECVTSGRDEQFF TGTGCCAGCAGCTTAGAGTGTGTGACTAGCGGGAGGGATGAGCAGTTCTTC
NA NA TRBJ1-2 TRBV25-1 CASSPGGGYTF TGTGCCAGCAGTCCGGGGGGAGGCTACACCTTC
NA TRBD2 TRBJ2-2 TRBV2 CASSRGTGGTGELFF TGTGCCAGCAGTCGGGGTACCGGGGGGACCGGGGAGCTGTTTTTT
NA TRBD2 TRBJ2-1 TRBV27 CAPLAGGGEQFF TGTGCCCCCCTAGCGGGAGGGGGGGAGCAGTTCTTC
NA NA TRBJ2-2 TRBV27 CASSLLGYSRTGELFF TGTGCCAGCAGTTTATTAGGATACAGCAGAACCGGGGAGCTGTTTTTT
NA TRBD1 TRBJ1-4 TRBV4-1 CASSQRQGAAGEKLFF TGCGCCAGCAGCCAAAGACAGGGGGCCGCAGGTGAAAAACTGTTTTTT
NA NA TRBJ1-1 TRBV19 CASLRGLNTEAFF TGTGCCAGTCTCAGAGGCCTGAACACTGAAGCTTTCTTT
NA TRBD2 TRBJ2-2 TRBV27 CASTWGRAGDLNTGELFF TGTGCCAGCACCTGGGGTCGAGCGGGAGACCTAAACACCGGGGAGCTGTTTTTT
few NA TRBJ2-2 TRBV6-5 CASGGTGELFF TGTGCCAGCGGAGGCACCGGGGAGCTGTTTTTT
once TRBD2 TRBJ2-2 TRBV4-2 CASSQDLLGGRKPGELFF TGTGCCAGCAGCCAAGATTTATTAGGCGGGAGAAAGCCCGGGGAGCTGTTTTTT
NA TRBD1 TRBJ2-2 TRBV6-5 CASSSHDRDPTGELFF TGTGCCAGCAGTTCCCACGACAGGGACCCCACCGGGGAGCTGTTTTTT
once NA TRBJ2-1 TRBV7-2 CASTQSGKQFF TGTGCCAGCACCCAGTCGGGTAAGCAGTTCTTC
NA TRBD1 TRBJ1-1 TRBV19 CASSIPRGPEAFF TGTGCCAGTAGTATCCCCAGGGGGCCTGAAGCTTTCTTT
few TRBD2 TRBJ2-7 TRBV6-4 CASSDGLAGERYF TGTGCCAGCAGTGACGGACTAGCGGGAGAGCGGTACTTC
NA TRBD1 TRBJ2-2 TRBV28 CASAGTANTGELFF TGTGCCAGCGCCGGGACAGCCAACACCGGGGAGCTGTTTTTT
NA NA TRBJ2-7 TRBV5-8 CASSLEHGAPYEQYF TGTGCCAGCAGCTTGGAGCATGGAGCCCCCTACGAGCAGTACTTC
NA NA TRBJ2-6 TRBV11-3 CASSPGRTDFSGANVLTF TGTGCCAGCAGCCCGGGGCGGACAGATTTTTCTGGGGCCAACGTCCTGACTTTC
NA TRBD1 TRBJ2-5 TRBV6-5 CASSSTGGGETQYF TGTGCCAGCAGTTCCACAGGGGGAGGAGAGACCCAGTACTTC
NA TRBD2 TRBJ2-7 TRBV6-1 CASSDMGTSGAYEQYF TGTGCCAGCAGTGATATGGGGACTAGCGGGGCCTACGAGCAGTACTTC
NA NA TRBJ2-5 TRBV13 CASSSVSGVRPQETQYF TGTGCCAGCAGCTCCGTTAGCGGAGTCCGGCCTCAAGAGACCCAGTACTTC
NA NA TRBJ2-2 TRBV11-2 CASSAGGAQGAVPGELFF TGTGCCAGCAGCGCCGGGGGGGCACAGGGGGCGGTTCCCGGGGAGCTGTTTTTT
NA TRBD1 TRBJ2-1 TRBV7-9 CASSPGTGRFF TGTGCCAGCAGCCCCGGGACAGGTCGGTTCTTC